This record concerns one T cell receptor beta chain sequence. Its antigen is not known. These data belong to a study of T cell responses to AZD1222 COVID-19 vaccine. General observations from the study: Nearly half of spike-specific TCRs reportedly target unmutated variant regions. Elevations in Spike-specific TCR breadth and depth followed administration of two AZD1222 doses. Researchers took repertoire samples only after the peak T cell response had come.

TCRdb's copy holds only in-frame clones and misses some; the assay was immunoSEQ multiplex PCR. The sample contains fewer than 85,000 clones, 88% of which appear only once. V dropped 9 bases and J dropped 6 bases, with 17 bases sitting between them. The CDR3 length is 13 residues. Germline V CDR1 and CDR2: LNHDA, SQIVND (reference sequence). This sample comprised peripheral blood, obtained 28 days after the second dose of the MenACWY control vaccine. This sequence joins TRBV19 and TRBJ1-1; possible D gene TRBD1, 6 bases. The TCR originated in an adult who received the MenACWY meningococcal vaccine as a control. Here the CDR3 reads CASRNLDSPEAFF. The CDR3 bases are TGTGCCAGCCGAAACTTGGACAGCCCTGAAGCTTTCTTT.